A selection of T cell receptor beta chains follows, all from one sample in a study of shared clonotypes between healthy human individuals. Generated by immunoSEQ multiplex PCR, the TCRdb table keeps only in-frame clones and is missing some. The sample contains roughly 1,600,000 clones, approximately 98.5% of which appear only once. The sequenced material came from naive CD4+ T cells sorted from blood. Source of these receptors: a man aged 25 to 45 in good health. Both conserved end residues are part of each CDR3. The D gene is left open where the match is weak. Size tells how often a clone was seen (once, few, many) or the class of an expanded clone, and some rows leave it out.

cdr3_aa: CASSLEGAKNIQYF
cdr3_nt: TGTGCCAGCAGTTTGGAGGGAGCCAAAAACATTCAGTACTTC
clone_size: .
d_call: .
v_call: TRBV28
j_call: TRBJ2-4

cdr3_aa: CASVGAGGFHEQYF
cdr3_nt: TGTGCCAGCGTAGGAGCGGGAGGATTCCACGAGCAGTACTTC
clone_size: .
d_call: TRBD2
v_call: TRBV5-5
j_call: TRBJ2-7

cdr3_aa: CASSVTKNEQFF
cdr3_nt: TGTGCCAGCAGCGTAACGAAGAATGAGCAGTTCTTC
clone_size: .
d_call: .
v_call: TRBV9
j_call: TRBJ2-1

cdr3_aa: CSADVGEGYRETQYF
cdr3_nt: TGCAGCGCCGACGTTGGGGAGGGGTATAGGGAGACCCAGTACTTC
clone_size: .
d_call: TRBD2
v_call: TRBV29-1
j_call: TRBJ2-5

cdr3_aa: CASSPRGGLRRSYEQYF
cdr3_nt: TGTGCCAGCAGCCCTAGGGGGGGACTCCGGAGGTCCTACGAGCAGTACTTC
clone_size: .
d_call: .
v_call: TRBV11-2
j_call: TRBJ2-7

cdr3_aa: CASSPAGDRTNYGYTF
cdr3_nt: TGCGCCAGCAGTCCGGCGGGGGACAGGACTAACTATGGCTACACCTTC
clone_size: .
d_call: TRBD1
v_call: TRBV4-1
j_call: TRBJ1-2

cdr3_aa: CAWSVWTENTEAFF
cdr3_nt: TGTGCCTGGAGTGTTTGGACAGAGAACACTGAAGCTTTCTTT
clone_size: .
d_call: .
v_call: TRBV30
j_call: TRBJ1-1

cdr3_aa: CASTSGSNAYNEQFF
cdr3_nt: TGCGCCAGCACTAGCGGGAGTAACGCCTACAATGAGCAGTTCTTC
clone_size: .
d_call: TRBD2
v_call: TRBV5-1
j_call: TRBJ2-1

cdr3_aa: CASSPEGGGVNTEAFF
cdr3_nt: TGTGCCAGCAGCCCAGAAGGGGGTGGGGTGAACACTGAAGCTTTCTTT
clone_size: .
d_call: .
v_call: TRBV9
j_call: TRBJ1-1

cdr3_aa: CASSLRLAGSSYNEQFF
cdr3_nt: TGTGCCAGCAGCCTCCGACTAGCGGGTTCCTCCTACAATGAGCAGTTCTTC
clone_size: .
d_call: TRBD2
v_call: TRBV11-2
j_call: TRBJ2-1

cdr3_aa: CSARPGSDEQFF
cdr3_nt: TGCAGCGCCCGACCGGGATCGGATGAGCAGTTCTTC
clone_size: .
d_call: .
v_call: TRBV29-1
j_call: TRBJ2-1

cdr3_aa: CASQERGRAEQYF
cdr3_nt: TGTGCCAGCCAAGAAAGAGGACGGGCCGAGCAGTACTTC
clone_size: .
d_call: .
v_call: TRBV5-4
j_call: TRBJ2-7

cdr3_aa: CASSVVAALNTEAFF
cdr3_nt: TGTGCCAGCAGCGTAGTGGCTGCACTGAACACTGAAGCTTTCTTT
clone_size: .
d_call: .
v_call: TRBV9
j_call: TRBJ1-1

cdr3_aa: CASSEGLSDTQYF
cdr3_nt: TGCGCCAGCAGTGAGGGACTCTCAGATACGCAGTATTTT
clone_size: .
d_call: .
v_call: TRBV10-1
j_call: TRBJ2-3

cdr3_aa: CASSSSGGYEQYF
cdr3_nt: TGTGCCAGCAGTTCCTCCGGGGGATACGAGCAGTACTTC
clone_size: .
d_call: .
v_call: TRBV27
j_call: TRBJ2-7

cdr3_aa: CASSLADVNYGYTF
cdr3_nt: TGCGCCAGCAGCTTGGCCGACGTAAACTATGGCTACACCTTC
clone_size: .
d_call: .
v_call: TRBV5-1
j_call: TRBJ1-2

cdr3_aa: CASSPPTARINYGYTF
cdr3_nt: TGTGCCAGCTCACCACCCACGGCAAGAATTAACTATGGCTACACCTTC
clone_size: .
d_call: .
v_call: TRBV18
j_call: TRBJ1-2

cdr3_aa: CASRGQDYSNQPQHF
cdr3_nt: TGTGCCAGCAGGGGACAGGATTATAGCAATCAGCCCCAGCATTTT
clone_size: .
d_call: TRBD1
v_call: TRBV6-1
j_call: TRBJ1-5

cdr3_aa: CASSGSGDGTDTQYF
cdr3_nt: TGTGCCAGCAGTGGTTCGGGGGATGGCACAGATACGCAGTATTTT
clone_size: .
d_call: .
v_call: TRBV6-4
j_call: TRBJ2-3

cdr3_aa: CASSDQTGPFETQYF
cdr3_nt: TGTGCCAGCAGTGATCAGACGGGGCCCTTCGAGACCCAGTACTTC
clone_size: .
d_call: .
v_call: TRBV25-1
j_call: TRBJ2-5

cdr3_aa: CASSPPGGDEQFF
cdr3_nt: TGTGCCAGCAGCCCACCAGGGGGCGATGAGCAGTTCTTC
clone_size: once
d_call: TRBD1
v_call: TRBV7-2
j_call: TRBJ2-1

cdr3_aa: CASGHTDTQYF
cdr3_nt: TGTGCCAGCGGGCACACAGATACGCAGTATTTT
clone_size: .
d_call: .
v_call: TRBV11-2
j_call: TRBJ2-3

cdr3_aa: CASSEEPGQGKFEFF
cdr3_nt: TGCGCCAGCAGCGAAGAACCGGGACAGGGTAAATTCGAGTTCTTC
clone_size: .
d_call: TRBD1
v_call: TRBV5-1
j_call: TRBJ2-1

cdr3_aa: CASSSGLNNEQFF
cdr3_nt: TGCGCCAGCAGCTCCGGACTAAACAATGAGCAGTTCTTC
clone_size: once
d_call: .
v_call: TRBV5-1
j_call: TRBJ2-1

cdr3_aa: CASSLGITGELFF
cdr3_nt: TGTGCCAGCAGCTTGGGGATCACCGGGGAGCTGTTTTTT
clone_size: .
d_call: .
v_call: TRBV5-4
j_call: TRBJ2-2

cdr3_aa: CASSLGGEDGTSYNEQFF
cdr3_nt: TGTGCCAGCAGCCTGGGGGGTGAGGACGGTACCTCCTACAATGAGCAGTTCTTC
clone_size: .
d_call: .
v_call: TRBV5-8
j_call: TRBJ2-1

cdr3_aa: CASSLTGRTSKNTEAFF
cdr3_nt: TGTGCCAGCAGTTTGACAGGTCGAACATCTAAGAACACTGAAGCTTTCTTT
clone_size: .
d_call: .
v_call: TRBV28
j_call: TRBJ1-1

cdr3_aa: CASQIRESSYNEQFF
cdr3_nt: TGCGCCAGTCAAATACGGGAGAGCTCCTACAATGAGCAGTTCTTC
clone_size: .
d_call: .
v_call: TRBV23-1
j_call: TRBJ2-1

cdr3_aa: CASSSGNPEETQYF
cdr3_nt: TGTGCCAGCAGCTCCGGGAACCCGGAAGAGACCCAGTACTTC
clone_size: .
d_call: .
v_call: TRBV7-2
j_call: TRBJ2-5

cdr3_aa: CASSLLRGETQYF
cdr3_nt: TGTGCCAGCAGCTTACTCAGGGGTGAGACCCAGTACTTC
clone_size: .
d_call: .
v_call: TRBV7-8
j_call: TRBJ2-5

cdr3_aa: CASSPGPPSSYNEQFF
cdr3_nt: TGCGCCAGCAGCCCGGGACCCCCGAGCTCCTACAATGAGCAGTTCTTC
clone_size: .
d_call: .
v_call: TRBV5-1
j_call: TRBJ2-1

cdr3_aa: CASSHGGREQYF
cdr3_nt: TGCGCCAGCAGCCACGGTGGAAGGGAGCAGTACTTC
clone_size: once
d_call: .
v_call: TRBV4-3
j_call: TRBJ2-7

cdr3_aa: CASSYSWGNSYEQYF
cdr3_nt: TGTGCCAGCAGTTACTCGTGGGGAAACTCCTACGAGCAGTACTTC
clone_size: .
d_call: .
v_call: TRBV6-5
j_call: TRBJ2-7

cdr3_aa: CASSLAGGNIARGYTF
cdr3_nt: TGCGCCAGCAGCCTGGCGGGGGGCAACATCGCTAGGGGCTACACCTTC
clone_size: .
d_call: .
v_call: TRBV5-1
j_call: TRBJ1-2

cdr3_aa: CASSSPNGQGRVPGANVLTF
cdr3_nt: TGTGCCAGCAGTTCCCCCAACGGCCAAGGGCGGGTCCCTGGGGCCAACGTCCTGACTTTC
clone_size: .
d_call: .
v_call: TRBV28
j_call: TRBJ2-6

cdr3_aa: CASSKGGPGSYEQYF
cdr3_nt: TGTGCCAGCAGCAAAGGGGGGCCGGGCTCCTACGAGCAGTACTTC
clone_size: .
d_call: .
v_call: TRBV21-1
j_call: TRBJ2-7

cdr3_aa: CASSPKLAGLNEQFF
cdr3_nt: TGTGCCAGCTCACCGAAACTAGCGGGTCTGAATGAGCAGTTCTTC
clone_size: .
d_call: TRBD2
v_call: TRBV18
j_call: TRBJ2-1

cdr3_aa: CASSPTGVAEQYF
cdr3_nt: TGTGCCAGCTCACCGACAGGGGTTGCCGAGCAGTACTTC
clone_size: once
d_call: TRBD1
v_call: TRBV18
j_call: TRBJ2-7

cdr3_aa: CASSKRVKQNTEAFF
cdr3_nt: TGTGCCAGCAGCAAACGGGTGAAGCAGAACACTGAAGCTTTCTTT
clone_size: .
d_call: .
v_call: TRBV21-1
j_call: TRBJ1-1

cdr3_aa: CASSFGTSGRNEQFF
cdr3_nt: TGTGCCAGCAGCTTTGGGACTAGTGGCCGGAATGAGCAGTTCTTC
clone_size: .
d_call: TRBD2
v_call: TRBV11-3
j_call: TRBJ2-1

cdr3_aa: CASSYSASQETQYF
cdr3_nt: TGTGCCAGCAGTTACTCGGCCAGCCAAGAGACCCAGTACTTC
clone_size: .
d_call: .
v_call: TRBV6-5
j_call: TRBJ2-5

cdr3_aa: CASSSRRQGAPPDYEQYF
cdr3_nt: TGTGCCAGCAGCTCGCGCAGACAGGGGGCGCCACCCGATTACGAGCAGTACTTC
clone_size: .
d_call: TRBD1
v_call: TRBV7-9
j_call: TRBJ2-7

cdr3_aa: CATRGSEMGYEQYF
cdr3_nt: TGTGCCACAAGAGGGTCAGAAATGGGGTACGAGCAGTACTTC
clone_size: .
d_call: .
v_call: TRBV10-3
j_call: TRBJ2-7

cdr3_aa: CASSYSLAGWTETQYF
cdr3_nt: TGTGCCAGCAGTTACAGTCTAGCGGGGTGGACAGAGACCCAGTACTTC
clone_size: .
d_call: TRBD2
v_call: TRBV6-5
j_call: TRBJ2-5

cdr3_aa: CASISQGSTLYEQYF
cdr3_nt: TGTGCCAGCATTTCGCAGGGGTCCACTCTCTACGAGCAGTACTTC
clone_size: .
d_call: .
v_call: TRBV28
j_call: TRBJ2-7

cdr3_aa: CASSPQGAVAYNEQFF
cdr3_nt: TGTGCCAGCAGCCCTCAGGGGGCTGTCGCCTACAATGAGCAGTTCTTC
clone_size: .
d_call: TRBD1
v_call: TRBV9
j_call: TRBJ2-1

cdr3_aa: CASSSGTSGRNEQFF
cdr3_nt: TGTGCCAGCAGCTCCGGGACTAGCGGGAGGAATGAGCAGTTCTTC
clone_size: .
d_call: TRBD2
v_call: TRBV7-3
j_call: TRBJ2-1

cdr3_aa: CASSLSSEQFF
cdr3_nt: TGTGCCAGCAGCTTGAGTAGTGAGCAGTTCTTC
clone_size: .
d_call: .
v_call: TRBV5-4
j_call: TRBJ2-1

cdr3_aa: CASSLPFRVSSYNEQFF
cdr3_nt: TGTGCCAGCAGCTTACCTTTCAGGGTAAGCTCCTACAATGAGCAGTTCTTC
clone_size: .
d_call: .
v_call: TRBV7-9
j_call: TRBJ2-1

cdr3_aa: CASSGGTSGTYNEQFF
cdr3_nt: TGCGCCAGCAGCGGAGGGACTAGCGGCACCTACAATGAGCAGTTCTTC
clone_size: .
d_call: TRBD2
v_call: TRBV5-1
j_call: TRBJ2-1

cdr3_aa: CATAIGQVSPYEQYF
cdr3_nt: TGTGCCACCGCGATTGGTCAGGTGTCCCCCTACGAGCAGTACTTC
clone_size: .
d_call: .
v_call: TRBV15
j_call: TRBJ2-7

cdr3_aa: CASSLVVGNQGGEQFF
cdr3_nt: TGTGCCAGCAGCTTAGTAGTGGGTAACCAGGGGGGTGAGCAGTTCTTC
clone_size: .
d_call: .
v_call: TRBV11-3
j_call: TRBJ2-1

cdr3_aa: CASRLDRGVETQYF
cdr3_nt: TGTGCCAGCAGGCTGGACAGGGGGGTAGAGACCCAGTACTTC
clone_size: once
d_call: TRBD1
v_call: TRBV6-1
j_call: TRBJ2-5

cdr3_aa: CASTRAYEQYF
cdr3_nt: TGTGCCAGCACTCGGGCTTACGAGCAGTACTTC
clone_size: .
d_call: .
v_call: TRBV6-5
j_call: TRBJ2-7

cdr3_aa: CASTSRGLAVTGELFF
cdr3_nt: TGTGCCAGTACCTCGCGGGGACTAGCGGTGACCGGGGAGCTGTTTTTT
clone_size: .
d_call: TRBD2
v_call: TRBV7-3
j_call: TRBJ2-2

cdr3_aa: CASSARLAGGADTQYF
cdr3_nt: TGTGCCAGCAGCGCCCGACTAGCGGGAGGGGCAGATACGCAGTATTTT
clone_size: .
d_call: TRBD2
v_call: TRBV9
j_call: TRBJ2-3